Shown below are 12 T cell receptor beta chains from a single sample sequenced in a study of cytomegalovirus exposure and HLA in healthy donors. 60 Vbeta and 13 Jbeta primers were used in PCR. Profiling relied on immunoSEQ multiplex PCR, and the TCRdb table lists in-frame clones only, not all of them. The repertoire holds fewer than 200,000 clones, 73% seen once, with roughly 1.9% in the top ten. The sequencing input was PBMCs. Receptors originate from a woman in her 30s in good health and CMV-seronegative.

This clone appeared a few times. The chain recombines TRBV7-9 with TRBJ1-2; D gene ambiguous. Trimming pared 8 bases from V and 4 bases from J, leaving 8 bases between. Germline lookup yields CDR1 SEHNR and CDR2 FQNEAQ (reference sequence). This CDR3 spans 11 amino acids. CDR3 residues: CASARRYGYTF. The CDR3 DNA reads as TGTGCCAGCGCGCGCCGCTATGGCTACACCTTC.

The rearrangement joins TRBV12-2 to TRBJ2-7; no DNA check was done on the table's D call, TRBD1. TRBV12-2 is a documented pseudogene. This CDR3 comprises 15 residues. DNA of the CDR3: TGTGCAAGTCGCGTGGGACACCCGGCCACCTACGAGCAGTACTTC. It yields the protein CASRVGHPATYEQYF.

DNA for the CDR3: TGTGCCAGCAGCGCACAGGGGATCCCCATCTATGGCTACACCTTC. It is translated as CASSAQGIPIYGYTF. The V and J genes are TRBV9 and TRBJ1-2; 7 bases match TRBD1. The germline V gene has CDR1 SGDLS and CDR2 YYNGEE. The junction had 9 bases not matched to a gene; V was cut back by 3 bases and J by 4 bases. The CDR3 sequence is 15 residues long.

This clone was recorded a few times. The genes are TRBV29-1 and TRBJ1-1; perhaps TRBD1 as D (6 bases). V lost 7 bases to trimming and J lost 0 bases, with 15 bases between them. CDR1 SQVTM and CDR2 ANQGSEA come from the germline V gene. The CDR3 is 14 amino acids. The CDR3 spells CSALGGPMNTEAFF. The CDR3 bases are TGCAGCGCTCTCGGGGGGCCAATGAACACTGAAGCTTTCTTT.

V and J are TRBV5-6 and TRBJ2-7; maybe TRBD2 (6 bases). V lost 0 bases, J lost 0 bases, and 19 bases lay in between. Germline loops: CDR1 SGHDT, CDR2 YYEEEE. This CDR3 has 18 amino acids. The CDR3 protein is CASSLGRLGRGPSYEQYF. As DNA, the CDR3 is TGTGCCAGCAGCTTGGGGCGGCTGGGGCGGGGCCCCTCCTACGAGCAGTACTTC.

CDR3: CASMSDGANVLTF. DNA of the CDR3: TGTGCCAGCATGAGTGATGGGGCCAACGTCCTGACTTTC. V gene TRBV6-5 combines with J gene TRBJ2-6; D is unclear. V shed 7 bases and J shed 3 bases, with 7 bases lying between them. The CDR3 consists of 13 residues. Germline lookup yields CDR1 MNHEY and CDR2 SVGAGI.

The chain uses TRBV15 and TRBJ2-3; TRBD2 matches 12 bases. The CDR3 runs to 17 residues. Per germline, CDR1 LNHNV and CDR2 YYDKDF (reference sequence). J gave up 5 bases and V 0 bases, and 6 bases lay outside the gene matches. The CDR3 nucleotides are TGTGCCACCAGCAGAGAGGCTAGCGGGGGGGTAGGAGATACGCAGTATTTT. It is translated as CATSREASGGVGDTQYF.

The V and J genes are TRBV7-9 and TRBJ2-2; TRBD2 matches at 9 bases. With 4 bases clipped from V and 2 bases from J, the junction kept 5 bases outside the gene matches. Germline V lookup: CDR1 SEHNR, CDR2 FQNEAQ (reference sequence). The CDR3 is 16 amino acids. This chain's CDR3 is CASSSRLAVNTGELFF. In DNA form, the CDR3 reads TGTGCCAGCAGCTCAAGACTAGCGGTTAACACCGGGGAGCTGTTTTTT.

The chain uses TRBV5-8 and TRBJ2-1, with a possible D match to TRBD1 (7 bases). The CDR3 extends over 11 amino acids. Germline loops: CDR1 SGHTS, CDR2 YDEGEE. With 8 bases removed from V and 15 bases from J, the gap between germline ends came to 18 bases. This CDR3 reads CARGSRDSPFF. The CDR3 coding sequence is TGTGCCAGGGGGTCGCGGGACAGCCCGTTCTTC.

On this clone itself: The junction departs from germline at one end; a sequencing error may be responsible. This rearrangement joins TRBV7-7 to TRBJ2-2, with 14 bases identical to TRBD2. The germline CDR1 and CDR2 sequences are SSHAT and FNYEAQ (reference sequence). The CDR3 extends over 17 amino acids. The DNA for the CDR3 is TGTGCTAGCAGCGCGCGAGCGACTAGCGGGAGGGCCGGGGAGCTGTTTTTT. Amino acids: CASSARATSGRAGELFF. The whole variable domain, remainder taken from reference TRBV7-7 and TRBJ2-2, is GAGVSQSPRYKVTKRGQDVTLRCDPISSHATLYWYQQALGQGPEFLTYFNYEAQPDKSGLPSDRFSAERPEGSISTLTIQRTEQRDSAMYRCASSARATSGRAGELFFGEGSRLTVL.

This clone appeared once. V and J are TRBV5-6 and TRBJ2-6, with 7 bases aligning to TRBD1. From germline, CDR1 is SGHDT and CDR2 YYEEEE. The CDR3 is made up of 19 amino acids. With V trimmed by 5 bases and J by 0 bases, 14 bases remained unmatched. CDR3 loop: CASRAGTAGTSSGANVLTF. In DNA, the CDR3 is TGTGCCAGCAGGGCCGGGACAGCCGGAACCAGCTCTGGGGCCAACGTCCTGACTTTC.

The chain uses TRBV7-9 and TRBJ2-7, with D possibly TRBD1 on 6 matching bases. CDR1 is SEHNR, CDR2 FQNEAQ, per germline (reference sequence). This CDR3 is 16 amino acids long. Trimming stripped 3 bases from V and 0 bases from J, with 15 bases between. CDR3 DNA: TGTGCCAGCAGCTTTACAGGGTCGGGTTTCTCCTACGAGCAGTACTTC. Translated: CASSFTGSGFSYEQYF.